These 27 T cell receptor beta chains were all obtained from the same sample, sequenced in a study of patients and donors after allogeneic stem cell transplantation. A single record per CDR3 protein comes from TCRdb applying MiXCR to the RT-PCR reads. The sample has 150,000 to 200,000 distinct CDR3 sequences, about 29% seen once. Specimen: blood, either unsorted or a sorted T cell fraction (not recorded which). All receptors come from a human donor who was either an allogeneic HSCT recipient or a stem cell or donor lymphocyte infusion donor (not recorded which). It is not recorded whose cells these are; they may come from a transplant donor.

This clonotype was observed a few times. The rearrangement joins TRBV4-2 to TRBJ2-3; D call uncertain. There are 14 residues in the CDR3. CDR1 and CDR2 (germline): LGHNA, YNFKEQ. Trimming took 0 bases from V and 6 from J, leaving 10 bases between them. CDR3 region: CASSQDDVLDTQYF. CDR3 nucleotides: TGTGCCAGCAGCCAAGATGACGTACTGGATACGCAGTATTTT.

The chain employs TRBV4-3 and TRBJ1-1; D is perhaps TRBD1 (6 bases). CDR1 and CDR2 (germline): LGHNA, YSLEER. This CDR3 spans 15 amino acids. V was pared by 8 bases and J by 4 bases, with 20 bases between. CDR3 sequence reads: CASQRLYGGITEAFF. In nucleotides, the CDR3 is TGCGCCAGCCAGAGGCTTTATGGGGGCATCACTGAAGCTTTCTTT.

V is TRBV9 and J is TRBJ1-3; 7 bases match TRBD1. J gave up 4 bases and V 0 bases, and 4 bases lay outside the gene matches. The germline V gene has CDR1 SGDLS and CDR2 YYNGEE. The CDR3 is made up of 15 amino acids. Written as DNA, the CDR3 is TGTGCCAGCAGCGTAGACCACAGGGGCGGAAACACCATATATTTT. Its translation: CASSVDHRGGNTIYF.

In its sample, this clonotype was seen many times. The rearrangement uses TRBV5-1 and TRBJ1-1; the D is unclear. The germline CDR1 and CDR2 sequences are SGHRS and YFSETQ. V lost 3 bases and J 5 bases, leaving 14 bases between the germline ends. This CDR3 contains 14 residues. CDR3 bases: TGCGCCAGCAGCTACCAGGTGGGTGGGACTGAAGCTTTCTTT. As protein: CASSYQVGGTEAFF.

This clonotype occurred many times. The chain joins TRBV12-3 or TRBV12-4 to TRBJ1-1; 7 nucleotides agree with TRBD1. V lost 3 bases and J lost 6; bases outside the gene matches: 7. There are 14 residues in the CDR3. CDR3 sequence reads: CASSFQGGNAEAFF. The CDR3 bases are TGTGCCAGCAGTTTCCAGGGGGGCAACGCTGAAGCTTTCTTT.

The rearrangement joins TRBV20-1 to TRBJ2-7, with a weak D call TRBD1 (6 bases). The CDR3 has 13 amino acids. V lost 6 bases and J 2 bases, leaving 14 bases between the germline ends. Germline V gene sequence: CDR1 DFQATT, CDR2 SNEGSKA (reference sequence). CDR3 sequence: CSAWGTGPYEQYF. The DNA for the CDR3 is TGCAGTGCGTGGGGCACAGGGCCCTACGAGCAGTACTTC.

Only a few counts were recorded for this clonotype. The gene calls are TRBV10-3 and TRBJ1-2, with 8 bases lining up with TRBD1. Losses at the gene ends were 0 bases for V and 4 bases for J; bases not matched to a gene: 4. Per the germline V gene, CDR1 is ENHRY and CDR2 is SYGVKD. CDR3 length: 15 residues. CDR3: CAISESPGGPYGYTF. The CDR3 DNA follows: TGTGCCATCAGTGAGTCCCCAGGGGGCCCCTATGGCTACACCTTC.

The chain is built from TRBV4-2 and TRBJ2-7, with D uncertain. Germline assignment: CDR1 LGHNA and CDR2 YNFKEQ. There are 15 residues in the CDR3. With 1 base removed from V and 6 bases from J, the gap between germline ends came to 16 bases. In DNA, the CDR3 is TGTGCCAGCAGCCAAGGCGATGGAGTGTATCGCGAGCAGTACTTC. Its translation: CASSQGDGVYREQYF.

This sequence joins TRBV2 and TRBJ1-3; 8 positions agree with TRBD1. This CDR3 region has 14 residues. The V gene end was trimmed by 6 bases and the J gene end by 3 bases; junction bases not matched to a gene: 4. The germline gives CDR1 SNHLY, CDR2 FYNNEI. CDR3 sequence: CASRTGVVGNTIYF. CDR3 nucleotides: TGTGCCAGCAGGACAGGGGTTGTTGGAAACACCATATATTTT. Full variable domain (outside the CDR3, taken from reference TRBV2 and TRBJ1-3): EPEVTQTPSHQVTQMGQEVILRCVPISNHLYFYWYRQILGQKVEFLVSFYNNEISEKSEIFDDQFSVERPDGSNFTLKIRSTKLEDSAMYFCASRTGVVGNTIYFGEGSWLTVV.

This clonotype was seen just once. The chain carries TRBV3-1 and TRBJ2-7; no definite D call. The CDR3 spans 15 residues. Per the germline V gene, CDR1 is LGHDT and CDR2 is YNNKEL (reference sequence). V gave up 4 bases and J gave up 0 bases, with 13 bases separating them. The CDR3 loop is CASSREARSSYEQYF. In nucleotides, the CDR3 is TGTGCCAGCAGCCGGGAAGCGAGGAGCTCCTACGAGCAGTACTTC.

The chain is built from TRBV4-2 and TRBJ2-7; D uncertain. From germline, CDR1 is LGHNA and CDR2 YNFKEQ. CDR3 size: 15 residues. Trimming shortened V by 2 bases and J by 3 bases, and 14 bases separated the two germline ends. The CDR3 DNA follows: TGTGCCAGCAGCCAACCTTCCCCAGGTAACTACGAGCAGTACTTC. This gives the protein CASSQPSPGNYEQYF.

This clonotype was seen only a few times. This rearrangement joins TRBV27 to TRBJ1-2; D not resolved. There are 14 residues in the CDR3. CDR1 is MNHEY and CDR2 is SMNVEV in the germline V gene (reference sequence). V lost 4 bases, J lost 7 bases, and 16 bases lay in between. CDR3 coding DNA: TGTGCCAGCAGTTCCCCCTGGACCGGAGGTGGCTACACCTTC. The encoded protein is CASSSPWTGGGYTF.

The rearrangement links TRBV28 to TRBJ2-1; D unresolved. This CDR3 has 13 amino acids. The germline V gene has CDR1 MDHEN and CDR2 SYDVKM. V was shortened by 0 bases and J by 7 bases, with 7 bases between the two germline ends. In DNA form, the CDR3 reads TGTGCCAGCAGTTTATGGTTAGGGAATGAGCAGTTCTTC. This gives the protein CASSLWLGNEQFF.

The chain recombines TRBV5-6 with TRBJ2-2, with TRBD1 as a possible D gene (6 bases). The CDR3 loop spans 16 amino acids. Deletions cut 1 base from V and 5 bases from J, with 15 bases between. CDR1 SGHDT and CDR2 YYEEEE come from the germline V gene. CDR3 amino acids: CASSLISRGPTGELFF. CDR3 in DNA: TGTGCCAGCAGCTTGATATCCAGGGGCCCTACCGGGGAGCTGTTTTTT. The entire variable domain, with the rest obtained from reference TRBV5-6 and TRBJ2-2, is as follows: DAGVTQSPTHLIKTRGQQVTLRCSPKSGHDTVSWYQQALGQGPQFIFQYYEEEERQRGNFPDRFSGHQFPNYSSELNVNALLLGDSALYLCASSLISRGPTGELFFGEGSRLTVL.

This clonotype was picked up a small number of times. The chain has TRBV10-2 and TRBJ1-1; no clear D gene. This CDR3 is built from 9 residues. Germline CDR1 reads WSHSY; CDR2 reads SAAADI. CDR3 protein: CVGWTGAFF. In nucleotides, the CDR3 is TGCGTCGGTTGGACGGGGGCTTTCTTT.

This CDR3 reads CASSSLAPGSGEQYF. CDR3 nucleotides: TGTGCCAGCAGCTCCCTAGCGCCTGGGAGTGGGGAGCAGTACTTC. The chain links TRBV7-9 to TRBJ2-7; D is possibly TRBD2 (6 bases). The germline V and J ends were trimmed by 4 bases and 7 bases, with 20 bases remaining between them. CDR1 is SEHNR and CDR2 is FQNEAQ in the germline V gene (reference sequence). This CDR3 spans 15 amino acids.

In this sample, this clonotype turned up a few times. The rearrangement uses TRBV20-1 and TRBJ2-4; the D is unclear. CDR3 length: 14 amino acids. V gave up 5 bases and J gave up 6 bases, with 17 bases separating them. Germline lookup yields CDR1 DFQATT and CDR2 SNEGSKA (reference sequence). The CDR3 loop reads CSAPPGPPRNIQYF. CDR3 bases: TGCAGTGCTCCGCCGGGCCCCCCGCGAAACATTCAGTACTTC.

This clonotype turned up a few times. The V gene is TRBV6-1, the J gene TRBJ2-7, with 8 bases that match TRBD1. The germline CDR1 and CDR2 sequences are MNHNS and SASEGT. The CDR3 runs to 15 residues. Unmatched junction bases numbered 8, after V lost 3 bases and J lost 4 bases. The CDR3 sequence: CASSELTGEFYEQYF. The DNA of the CDR3 is TGTGCCAGCAGTGAGCTGACAGGGGAGTTTTACGAGCAGTACTTC.

This clonotype was observed a single time. The CDR3, as DNA: TGTGCCAGCAGTTTATTAGGGAGGGGGCTAGAGCAGTTCTTC. It is translated as CASSLLGRGLEQFF. This chain links TRBV27 with TRBJ2-1; perhaps D is TRBD1 or TRBD2 (7 bases each). Germline V gives CDR1 MNHEY, CDR2 SMNVEV (reference sequence). V dropped 1 base and J dropped 10 bases, with 14 bases sitting between them. This CDR3 contains 14 residues.

This chain links TRBV11-2 with TRBJ1-2; tentatively, D is TRBD1 (5 bases). CDR3 length: 17 amino acids. Germline CDR1 SGHAT, CDR2 FQNNGV. The V end was cut by 1 base, the J end by 1 base, with 16 bases between. This chain's CDR3 is CASSLGGSLLDNYGYTF. The CDR3 nucleotides are TGTGCCAGCAGCTTAGGGGGCAGCTTGCTCGATAACTATGGCTACACCTTC. Combining the CDR3 with reference TRBV11-2 and TRBJ1-2 gives the whole variable domain EAGVAQSPRYKIIEKRQSVAFWCNPISGHATLYWYQQILGQGPKLLIQFQNNGVVDDSQLPKDRFSAERLKGVDSTLKIQPAKLEDSAVYLCASSLGGSLLDNYGYTFGSGTRLTVV.

Only a few counts were recorded for this clonotype. This chain links TRBV20-1 with TRBJ1-5; perhaps TRBD1 as D (6 bases). Germline V gene data show CDR1 as DFQATT and CDR2 as SNEGSKA (reference sequence). CDR3 length equals 14 residues. Trimming shortened V by 6 bases and J by 2 bases, and 14 bases separated the two germline ends. The CDR3 DNA reads as TGCAGTGCACCCGGACAGAGTGGCAATCAGCCCCAGCATTTT. It is translated as CSAPGQSGNQPQHF.

In this sample, this clonotype turned up a few times. CDR3 region: CASSSDVRREQYF. DNA for the CDR3: TGTGCCAGCAGCTCTGACGTCCGACGCGAGCAGTACTTC. The rearrangement links TRBV3-1 to TRBJ2-7; D unresolved. The CDR3 is 13 residues long. CDR1 and CDR2 from the germline V gene are LGHDT and YNNKEL (reference sequence). V lost 5 bases, J lost 6 bases, and 14 bases lay in between.

Ten or more counts support this clonotype. The chain has TRBV5-1 and TRBJ1-2; maybe TRBD1 (5 bases). V was shortened by 0 bases and J by 8 bases, with 14 bases between the two germline ends. The CDR3 has 14 amino acids. Looked up from germline, CDR1 is SGHRS and CDR2 is YFSETQ. CDR3 residues: CASSLVQGENGYTF. The CDR3 coding sequence is TGCGCCAGCAGCTTGGTTCAGGGCGAGAACGGCTACACCTTC. The complete variable domain, with remaining parts taken from reference TRBV5-1 and TRBJ1-2, reads KAGVTQTPRYLIKTRGQQVTLSCSPISGHRSVSWYQQTPGQGLQFLFEYFSETQRNKGNFPGRFSGRQFSNSRSEMNVSTLELGDSALYLCASSLVQGENGYTFGSGTRLTVV.

The chain has TRBV7-2 and TRBJ1-6; perhaps TRBD1 as D (6 bases). CDR3 length equals 15 residues. V was shortened by 5 bases and J by 5 bases, with 13 bases between the two germline ends. Germline lookup yields CDR1 SGHTA and CDR2 FQGNSA. CDR3 DNA: TGTGCCAGCAGCCTTCGACAGGCCCATAATTCACCCCTCCACTTT. The encoded protein is CASSLRQAHNSPLHF. Supplemented by reference TRBV7-2 and TRBJ1-6, the full variable domain reads GAGVSQSPSNKVTEKGKDVELRCDPISGHTALYWYRQSLGQGLEFLIYFQGNSAPDKSGLPSDRFSAERTGGSVSTLTIQRTQQEDSAVYLCASSLRQAHNSPLHFGNGTRLTVT.

The chain combines TRBV7-2 with TRBJ2-1; 11 nucleotides align to TRBD2. V was pared by 5 bases and J by 2 bases, with 8 bases of the junction left unmatched. This CDR3 is built from 17 residues. The germline V gene has CDR1 SGHTA and CDR2 FQGNSA. The CDR3 region has the DNA TGTGCCAGCAGCCATACTAGCGGGAGTGGAGCCTACAATGAGCAGTTCTTC. Its protein is CASSHTSGSGAYNEQFF.

J is TRBJ2-5 and V is TRBV11-3; D might be TRBD1 or TRBD2, each matching 6 bases. This CDR3 is 15 amino acids long. V lost 3 bases and J 2 bases, leaving 13 bases between the germline ends. Per germline, CDR1 SGHNT and CDR2 YENEEA. The DNA for the CDR3 is TGTGCCAGCAGCTTCTCCGGGGGACAACAAGAGACCCAGTACTTC. Its translation is CASSFSGGQQETQYF.

J is TRBJ2-5 and V is TRBV28, with D hard to call. The V end lost 3 bases, the J end lost 2 bases, and 10 bases lay between the germline ends. The CDR3 is 14 amino acids. Germline V CDR1 and CDR2: MDHEN, SYDVKM. CDR3: CASSFLNVQETQYF. In DNA, the CDR3 is TGTGCCAGCAGTTTTCTGAATGTGCAAGAGACCCAGTACTTC.